This TCR beta chain derives from a study of T cell responses to AZD1222 COVID-19 vaccine. General observations from the study: The span of vaccine-associated CD4 TCRs extended across spike, with dominance at 160-218 and 743-854. Nearly half of the spike-specific TCRs reportedly recognize variant regions that carry no mutations. When two AZD1222 doses had been given, Spike-specific TCR breadth and depth rose.

Points on this clone: The antigen remains unidentified.

The method was immunoSEQ multiplex PCR; TCRdb's version includes in-frame clones alone and lacks a portion of them. Here the sample spans some 150,000 clones, 88% being singletons. Source: peripheral blood, taken 28 days after the second AZD1222 dose. This TCR derives from an adult who received the AZD1222 COVID-19 vaccine.

The CDR3 bases are TGTGCCAGCAGCCCGGGACCGAACACAGATACGCAGTATTTT. This codes for CASSPGPNTDTQYF. The chain uses TRBV11-2 and TRBJ2-3; D may match TRBD1 or TRBD2 (5 bases each). Trimming removed 5 bases from V and 2 bases from J, with 11 bases in between. This CDR3 spans 14 amino acids. The germline V gene encodes CDR1 SGHAT and CDR2 FQNNGV.